The 21 T cell receptor beta chains below come from one sample, sequenced in a study of Ad26.COV2.S vaccination and SARS-CoV-2 variants. Method: immunoSEQ multiplex PCR; TCRdb's copy keeps in-frame clones and lacks some. The data show 500,000 or so clones, 80% to 90% seen once. The treatment here: around 19 received Ad26.COV2.S at low or high dose, single or two shots; about five received placebo; per-sample allocation not given. The study sampled participants on day 63 after the first vaccine or placebo injection. Sample: peripheral blood, taken in a trial of Ad26.COV2.S vaccine versus placebo. These receptors were taken from a person between 18 and 59 years old who received the Ad26.COV2.S COVID-19 vaccine or a placebo.

V gene TRBV11-3 combines with J gene TRBJ2-3; D might be TRBD2 (5 bases). Trimming stripped 0 bases from V and 6 bases from J, with 13 bases between. There are 15 residues in the CDR3. Germline-derived CDR1 and CDR2 are SGHNT and YENEEA. The CDR3 spells CASSLERVQPDTQYF. CDR3 coding DNA: TGTGCCAGCAGCTTAGAGCGGGTCCAGCCCGATACGCAGTATTTT.

The rearrangement links TRBV11-2 to TRBJ2-3; D is unresolved. V dropped 2 bases and J dropped 7 bases, with 7 bases sitting between them. CDR3 size: 12 residues. CDR1 is SGHAT, CDR2 FQNNGV, per germline. CDR3 nucleotides: TGTGCCAGCAGCTTATCTCAAAATACGCAGTATTTT. Protein: CASSLSQNTQYF.

This chain uses TRBV3-1 (or the pseudogene TRBV3-2) with TRBJ2-7; a weak D match, TRBD1 (6 bases). Germline V lookup: CDR1 LGHDT, CDR2 YNNKEL (reference sequence). Trimming left V 1 base short and J 3 bases short, with 16 bases between. The CDR3 spans 16 residues. DNA for the CDR3: TGTGCCAGCAGCCAAGGGAACCAGGGGTTTATCTACGAGCAGTACTTC. As protein: CASSQGNQGFIYEQYF.

This clone was observed a handful of times. The CDR3, as DNA: TGCGCCAGCAGCCGGGGTGAGCAAGAGACCCAGTACTTC. Translation: CASSRGEQETQYF. The chain employs TRBV5-1 and TRBJ2-5, with D perhaps TRBD2 (5 bases). The germline V gene has CDR1 SGHRS and CDR2 YFSETQ. The CDR3 has 13 residues. V dropped 4 bases and J dropped 2 bases, with 9 bases sitting between them.

This sequence joins TRBV20-1 and TRBJ1-6, with D possibly TRBD1 on 5 matching bases. The CDR3 is 14 residues long. V dropped 5 bases and J dropped 10 bases, with 18 bases sitting between them. Per germline, CDR1 DFQATT and CDR2 SNEGSKA (reference sequence). CDR3 protein: CSARGQGSWSPLHF. The DNA for the CDR3 is TGCAGTGCTCGTGGCCAGGGTTCATGGTCACCCCTCCACTTT.

The chain is built from TRBV28 and TRBJ2-5; 8 bases line up with TRBD1. V dropped 3 bases and J dropped 5; count of bases not matched to a gene: 11. The CDR3 runs to 16 residues. CDR1 is MDHEN and CDR2 is SYDVKM in the germline V gene. The CDR3 loop reads CASSFLDRGVGETQYF. The DNA for the CDR3 is TGTGCCAGCAGTTTCCTCGACAGGGGAGTCGGGGAGACCCAGTACTTC.

V gene TRBV4-1 combines with J gene TRBJ2-1, with D possibly being TRBD2 (5 bases). The CDR3 loop spans 16 amino acids. Trimming took 4 bases from V and 9 from J, leaving 22 bases between them. Germline CDR1 reads MGHRA; CDR2 reads YSYEKL. The CDR3 loop is CASSRSDSFRPGEQFF. The CDR3 region has the DNA TGCGCCAGCAGCCGCTCGGACTCGTTTCGGCCTGGTGAGCAGTTCTTC.

Points on this clone: The same CDR3 also results from other DNA sequences found in this sample. The rearrangement uses TRBV14 and TRBJ2-7, with D unresolved. V was cut by 0 bases and J by 5 bases, with 14 bases left in between. CDR1 SGHDN and CDR2 FVKESK come from the germline V gene. The CDR3 contains 15 residues. The CDR3 DNA reads TGTGCCAGCAGCCAAGATTATGGAGTTGTGGACGAGCAGTACTTC. Translating gives CASSQDYGVVDEQYF.

This clone was counted a few times. The genes are TRBV6-5 and TRBJ1-5, with D perhaps matching TRBD1 (5 bases). Trimming left V 8 bases short and J 0 bases short, with 14 bases between. The CDR3 sequence is 15 residues long. CDR1 and CDR2 (germline): MNHEY, SVGAGI. CDR3 region: CASGPTGDSNQPQHF. The CDR3 DNA reads as TGTGCCAGCGGTCCGACGGGGGATAGCAATCAGCCCCAGCATTTT.

V usage is TRBV5-1 and J usage is TRBJ2-3; TRBD1 is a possible D gene (6 bases). Per the germline V gene, CDR1 is SGHRS and CDR2 is YFSETQ. The CDR3 length is 15 residues. The V end lost 4 bases, the J end lost 1 base, and 13 bases lay between the germline ends. CDR3 nucleotides: TGCGCCAGCAGCGCACAGGGTATTGGCACAGATACGCAGTATTTT. It yields the protein CASSAQGIGTDTQYF.

The rearrangement uses TRBV7-2 and TRBJ2-7; 7 bases line up with TRBD2. The ends lost 1 base at V and 2 bases at J; junction bases unmatched: 8. The CDR3 has 16 amino acids. The V gene's germline CDR1 is SGHTA and CDR2 FQGNSA. The DNA for the CDR3 is TGTGCCAGCAGCTTAGGGCTAGCGGACTTAGCCTACGAGCAGTACGTC. It is translated as CASSLGLADLAYEQYV.

The chain couples TRBV28 to TRBJ2-1; no firm D call. This CDR3 contains 17 residues. V was shortened by 3 bases and J by 7 bases, with 22 bases between the two germline ends. Germline V gene lookup returns CDR1 MDHEN and CDR2 SYDVKM. In DNA, the CDR3 is TGTGCCAGCAGTTTGCCCGTCACCTACTTGACTGGTAATGAGCAGTTCTTC. It codes for CASSLPVTYLTGNEQFF. Filled out from reference TRBV28 and TRBJ2-1, the complete variable domain reads DVKVTQSSRYLVKRTGEKVFLECVQDMDHENMFWYRQDPGLGLRLIYFSYDVKMKEKGDIPEGYSVSREKKERFSLILESASTNQTSMYLCASSLPVTYLTGNEQFFGPGTRLTVL.

The chain uses TRBV5-4 and TRBJ1-2; TRBD1 is a possible D gene (6 bases). The CDR3 has 13 amino acids. Per germline, CDR1 SGHNT and CDR2 YYREEE (reference sequence). V lost 0 bases and J 7 bases, leaving 10 bases between the germline ends. As DNA, the CDR3 is TGTGCCAGCAGCTTGGGGGGGCCGGGTGGCTACACCTTC. Translation: CASSLGGPGGYTF. The full variable domain, rest sourced from reference TRBV5-4 and TRBJ1-2, is ETGVTQSPTHLIKTRGQQVTLRCSSQSGHNTVSWYQQALGQGPQFIFQYYREEENGRGNFPPRFSGLQFPNYSSELNVNALELDDSALYLCASSLGGPGGYTFGSGTRLTVV.

This chain uses TRBV5-5 with TRBJ2-7; 7 bases line up with TRBD1. CDR1 is SGHKS, CDR2 YYEKEE, per germline (reference sequence). CDR3 length: 14 amino acids. V lost 5 bases to trimming and J lost 3 bases; unmatched junction nucleotides: 8. CDR3 in DNA: TGTGCCAGCAGTTCAAACCGGGACAGCTACGAGCAGTACTTC. Translating it yields CASSSNRDSYEQYF.

The gene calls are TRBV6-4 and TRBJ2-3; TRBD1 matches at 7 bases. This CDR3 spans 15 amino acids. CDR1 is MRHNA, CDR2 SNTAGT, per germline. Trimming at V came to 5 bases and at J to 2 bases, leaving 7 bases not matched to a gene. The DNA for the CDR3 is TGTGCCAGCAGTCCCGGAAGGGGGCCCACAGATACGCAGTATTTT. Translation gives CASSPGRGPTDTQYF.

This chain joins TRBV5-4 and TRBJ2-2, with D perhaps being TRBD1 or TRBD2 (6 bases each). CDR1 and CDR2 (germline): SGHNT, YYREEE (reference sequence). The V end was cut by 2 bases, the J end by 0 bases, with 11 bases between. The CDR3 extends over 16 amino acids. The CDR3 sequence: CASSLNGGPNTGELFF. In DNA, the CDR3 is TGTGCCAGCAGCTTAAATGGGGGGCCGAACACCGGGGAGCTGTTTTTT.

This clone was detected only a few times. V usage is TRBV30 and J usage is TRBJ2-7; possible D gene TRBD1, 5 bases. Germline CDR1 reads GTSNPN; CDR2 reads SVGIG (reference sequence). The V end lost 3 bases, the J end lost 3 bases, and 9 bases lay between the germline ends. CDR3 length equals 12 residues. The CDR3 bases are TGTGCCTGGAGAAGGACATTCTACGAGCAGTACTTC. Its protein is CAWRRTFYEQYF.

The chain carries TRBV12-5 and TRBJ2-1, with TRBD2 identical over 12 bases. Germline V gene sequence: CDR1 LGHNT, CDR2 FRNRAP. Losses at the gene ends were 4 bases for V and 7 bases for J; bases not matched to a gene: 14. The CDR3 runs to 18 residues. The CDR3 nucleotides read TGTGCTAGTGGTTCCCGGTCTAGCGGGAGGGCCGGGGGGAATGAGCAGTTCTTC. Protein product: CASGSRSSGRAGGNEQFF.

The V call is TRBV20-1, the J call TRBJ2-7; no definite D call. The CDR3 sequence is 11 residues long. Germline lookup yields CDR1 DFQATT and CDR2 SNEGSKA (reference sequence). V was clipped by 6 bases and J by 3 bases, with 9 bases between them. This CDR3 is CSASGGYEQYF. As DNA, the CDR3 is TGCAGTGCCTCGGGTGGCTACGAGCAGTACTTC.

V usage is TRBV7-9 and J usage is TRBJ2-7; D ambiguous. Trimming took off 7 bases at V and 6 bases at J, with 16 bases between the two ends. The CDR3 loop spans 13 amino acids. Germline V gene sequence: CDR1 SEHNR, CDR2 FQNEAQ (reference sequence). The CDR3 coding sequence is TGTGCCAGCACCGGTGCGCGCCGGGCCGAGCAGTACTTC. The encoded protein is CASTGARRAEQYF.

J is TRBJ2-6 and V is TRBV5-1; TRBD1 aligns across 8 bases. From germline, CDR1 is SGHRS and CDR2 YFSETQ. This CDR3 spans 18 amino acids. V lost 0 bases and J lost 0; bases outside the gene matches: 5. CDR3 sequence (DNA): TGCGCCAGCAGCTTGGTGTCAGGGGGCACCTCTGGGGCCAACGTCCTGACTTTC. Encoded protein: CASSLVSGGTSGANVLTF.